This T cell receptor (beta chain) was sequenced during a study of blood T cells in healthy people across ages. The second PCR ran about 6 to 12 cycles with a sample-barcoded 5' primer and J-beta primers. Per-sample output comprised a minimum of 2.5 million paired-end reads containing CDR3. TCRdb used MiXCR to reprocess the 5' RACE reads, holding one entry per CDR3 protein. The repertoire holds some 290,000 distinct CDR3 sequences, with around 29% as singletons. Trimming took off 4 bases at V and 1 base at J, with 12 bases between the two ends. Germline CDR1 and CDR2: LNHNV and YYDKDF (reference sequence). The CDR3 runs to 15 residues. This clonotype has a handful of counts. The antigen is undetermined. The study, taken as a whole, reports: Age brought a roughly linear fall in TCR beta diversity measured per million T cells. In these data, TCR beta diversity tracked strongly with naive T cell percentage.

This receptor was identified in a woman between 65 and 79 years old in good health. Sequencing input: blood. The chain is built from TRBV15 and TRBJ2-3; D gene uncertain. CDR3 in amino acids: CATSTSTERTDTQYF. The CDR3 DNA follows: TGTGCCACCAGCACCTCTACTGAACGCACAGATACGCAGTATTTT.